Listed here are 27 T cell receptor beta chains from one sample, sequenced in a study of blood T cell repertoires in COVID-19. The method was immunoSEQ multiplex PCR; TCRdb's version includes in-frame clones alone and lacks a portion of them. The sample holds over 300,000 clones, 85% seen once. Material for sequencing was peripheral blood. All receptors derive from a human donor in a cohort sampled during active COVID-19.

The chain is built from TRBV12-3 or TRBV12-4 and TRBJ2-2, with D uncertain. The V gene lost 6 bases and the J gene lost 6 bases, with 11 bases spanning the gap. This CDR3 spans 13 amino acids. The CDR3 spells CASSPTDSGELFF. The CDR3, as DNA: TGTGCCAGCAGCCCCACTGACTCCGGGGAGCTGTTTTTT.

The CDR3 loop is CASSKGQGPDGYTF. The CDR3 bases are TGCGCCAGCAGCAAAGGACAGGGCCCCGATGGCTACACCTTC. The gene calls are TRBV4-1 and TRBJ1-2; TRBD1 agrees at 8 bases. The germline V gene has CDR1 MGHRA and CDR2 YSYEKL. This CDR3 is 14 amino acids long. V dropped 5 bases and J dropped 6; count of bases not matched to a gene: 8.

As concerns this clone: Other DNA sequences of this sample code for an identical CDR3. The chain joins TRBV24-1 to TRBJ1-5; a weak D match, TRBD1 (5 bases). The CDR3 contains 13 residues. The V end lost 4 bases, the J end lost 4 bases, and 7 bases lay between the germline ends. CDR1 and CDR2 (germline): KGHDR, SFDVKD. The CDR3 coding sequence is TGTGCCACCAGTGAACAGGTGAATCAGCCCCAGCATTTT. This sequence encodes CATSEQVNQPQHF.

This chain connects TRBV19 to TRBJ1-2, with TRBD1 matching 10 bases. In germline, CDR1 is LNHDA, CDR2 SQIVND (reference sequence). Germline trimming cut 8 bases from V and 7 bases from J; bases unmatched to any gene: 7. This CDR3 is 13 amino acids long. The CDR3, as DNA: TGTGCCAGTCCGGGACAGGGGAGTAGTGGCTACACCTTC. Translation gives CASPGQGSSGYTF.

The sample holds a few counts of this clone. The CDR3 here is CASSLGSEAFF. The CDR3 DNA reads as TGCGCCAGCAGCTTGGGGAGTGAAGCTTTCTTT. The J gene is TRBJ1-1, the V gene TRBV5-1; D is ambiguous. Trimming removed 0 bases from V and 7 bases from J, with 4 bases in between. The CDR3 length is 11 residues. The germline V gene encodes CDR1 SGHRS and CDR2 YFSETQ.

The V and J genes are TRBV5-1 and TRBJ1-1; maybe TRBD1 (6 bases). Germline CDR1 is SGHRS and CDR2 is YFSETQ. Trimming cost V 4 bases and J 1 base, with 17 bases left between them. The CDR3 is 16 residues long. The DNA for the CDR3 is TGCGCCAGCAGCGATCGGCCGGGACAACCGAACACTGAAGCTTTCTTT. Translated, it gives CASSDRPGQPNTEAFF. Looking up the rest from reference TRBV5-1 and TRBJ1-1 gives the full variable domain: KAGVTQTPRYLIKTRGQQVTLSCSPISGHRSVSWYQQTPGQGLQFLFEYFSETQRNKGNFPGRFSGRQFSNSRSEMNVSTLELGDSALYLCASSDRPGQPNTEAFFGQGTRLTVV.

This clone was found a few times. The rearrangement uses TRBV29-1 and TRBJ2-7; D is perhaps TRBD1 (5 bases). Germline-derived CDR1 and CDR2 are SQVTM and ANQGSEA. This CDR3 has 12 amino acids. V was clipped by 3 bases and J by 2 bases, with 8 bases between them. This chain's CDR3 is CSVEVRAYEQYF. The CDR3 region has the DNA TGCAGCGTTGAGGTCAGGGCCTACGAGCAGTACTTC.

Note on this clone: This likely reflects a read error, since a far larger clone is one base away. The CDR3 bases are TGTGCCAGCAGCCTAAACTACGAGCAGTACTTC. Translated: CASSLNYEQYF. V gene TRBV7-9 combines with J gene TRBJ2-7; no clear D gene. Trimming pared 5 bases from V and 3 bases from J, leaving 5 bases between. The germline CDR1 and CDR2 sequences are SEHNR and FQNEAQ (reference sequence). The CDR3 is made up of 11 amino acids.

The genes are TRBV5-1 and TRBJ2-3; tentative D call: TRBD1 (6 bases). Germline V gene sequence: CDR1 SGHRS, CDR2 YFSETQ. Trimming cost V 4 bases and J 6 bases, with 12 bases left between them. The CDR3 length is 13 residues. This CDR3 reads CASSTGTSDTQYF. The CDR3 region has the DNA TGCGCCAGCAGCACAGGGACCTCGGATACGCAGTATTTT.

The V gene is TRBV27, the J gene TRBJ2-4; D may be TRBD2 (7 bases). CDR3 length: 16 residues. V was cut by 3 bases and J by 5 bases, with 17 bases left in between. Germline CDR1 reads MNHEY; CDR2 reads SMNVEV (reference sequence). CDR3 DNA: TGTGCCAGCAGTTTTTCGGGGGGCGGTGGCCAAAACATTCAGTACTTC. Its protein product is CASSFSGGGGQNIQYF.

This chain links TRBV10-1 with TRBJ2-7, with 12 bases matching TRBD1. The germline gives CDR1 WNHNN, CDR2 SYGVQD (reference sequence). This CDR3 contains 14 residues. J lost 5 bases, V lost 10 bases, and 9 bases had no gene match. CDR3 loop: CATHRDRGLHEQYF. The CDR3 region has the DNA TGCGCCACCCACCGGGACAGGGGGCTCCACGAGCAGTACTTC.

This CDR3 reads CASSPPTGPNTEAFF. The CDR3 nucleotides are TGCGCCAGCAGCCCGCCCACAGGGCCTAACACTGAAGCTTTCTTT. The rearrangement links TRBV5-1 to TRBJ1-1; tentative D call: TRBD1 (6 bases). The CDR3 is 15 amino acids. V was cut by 4 bases and J by 2 bases, with 15 bases left in between. Germline CDR1 and CDR2: SGHRS and YFSETQ.

The J gene is TRBJ2-5, the V gene TRBV5-1; D call uncertain. Germline lookup yields CDR1 SGHRS and CDR2 YFSETQ. The length of the CDR3 is 12 residues. V was cut by 0 bases and J by 5 bases, with 5 bases left in between. The CDR3 spells CASSLAQETQYF. In nucleotides, the CDR3 is TGCGCCAGCAGCTTGGCACAGGAGACCCAGTACTTC. The complete variable domain, with remaining parts taken from reference TRBV5-1 and TRBJ2-5, reads KAGVTQTPRYLIKTRGQQVTLSCSPISGHRSVSWYQQTPGQGLQFLFEYFSETQRNKGNFPGRFSGRQFSNSRSEMNVSTLELGDSALYLCASSLAQETQYFGPGTRLLVL.

The chain links TRBV19 to TRBJ1-1; 7 nucleotides align to TRBD1. This CDR3 region has 14 residues. J lost 5 bases, V lost 4 bases, and 7 bases had no gene match. Germline values: CDR1 LNHDA, CDR2 SQIVND (reference sequence). This CDR3 is CASSRGQIRTEAFF. The CDR3 DNA reads as TGTGCCAGTAGTAGGGGACAGATTAGGACTGAAGCTTTCTTT.

The gene calls are TRBV12-5 and TRBJ2-6, with a weak D call TRBD1 (5 bases). V was shortened by 5 bases and J by 5 bases, with 19 bases between the two germline ends. The germline gives CDR1 LGHNT, CDR2 FRNRAP. The CDR3 extends over 17 amino acids. The CDR3: CASGQEGAGPWANVLTF. The DNA of the CDR3 is TGTGCTAGTGGTCAAGAAGGGGCCGGTCCTTGGGCCAACGTCCTGACTTTC.

This clone was found once. The rearrangement joins TRBV7-9 to TRBJ2-7; 9 bases map to TRBD1. J gave up 4 bases and V 1 base, and 11 bases lay outside the gene matches. CDR1 SEHNR and CDR2 FQNEAQ come from the germline V gene (reference sequence). The CDR3 totals 17 residues. CDR3 loop: CASSLEYRQGDVYEQYF. The CDR3 DNA follows: TGTGCCAGCAGCTTAGAATATCGACAGGGGGATGTGTACGAGCAGTACTTC.

J is TRBJ2-2 and V is TRBV18, with 9 bases matching TRBD1. Germline loops: CDR1 KGHSH, CDR2 LQKENI. The CDR3 has 17 amino acids. Germline trimming cut 3 bases from V and 1 base from J; bases unmatched to any gene: 6. CDR3: CASSPRTGDLNTGELFF. The CDR3 DNA is TGTGCCAGCTCACCTCGGACAGGGGACTTGAACACCGGGGAGCTGTTTTTT.

The chain joins TRBV27 to TRBJ1-2; D uncertain. Germline V gene lookup returns CDR1 MNHEY and CDR2 SMNVEV (reference sequence). V lost 3 bases to trimming and J lost 4 bases, with 18 bases between them. The CDR3 has 16 amino acids. In nucleotides, the CDR3 is TGTGCCAGCAGTTTCCGGCAGGCCGGGGTTAGCTATGGCTACACCTTC. Encoded protein: CASSFRQAGVSYGYTF.

This chain joins TRBV19 and TRBJ1-5; no clear D gene. Germline CDR1 LNHDA, CDR2 SQIVND (reference sequence). The CDR3 contains 12 residues. The V end lost 6 bases, the J end lost 3 bases, and 6 bases lay between the germline ends. CDR3 loop: CASSGLNQPQHF. CDR3 in DNA: TGTGCCAGTAGCGGACTCAATCAGCCCCAGCATTTT.

The V gene is TRBV5-1, the J gene TRBJ2-2; a weak D match, TRBD1 (7 bases). Germline CDR1 is SGHRS and CDR2 is YFSETQ. The length of the CDR3 is 15 residues. Trimming took 2 bases from V and 0 from J, leaving 8 bases between them. CDR3 protein: CASSFRGANTGELFF. The CDR3 DNA follows: TGCGCCAGCAGCTTCAGGGGGGCGAACACCGGGGAGCTGTTTTTT.

V is TRBV27 and J is TRBJ1-2, with D perhaps matching TRBD1 (5 bases). The ends were cut back, 7 bases at V and 8 bases at J, with 29 bases in the middle. CDR3 length: 17 amino acids. Germline V gene lookup returns CDR1 MNHEY and CDR2 SMNVEV (reference sequence). CDR3 residues: CASMASPGHIPLGGYTF. The CDR3 region has the DNA TGTGCCAGCATGGCCAGCCCAGGACACATCCCTCTTGGGGGCTACACCTTC.

The chain uses TRBV5-1 and TRBJ2-5; D not certain. Germline CDR1 SGHRS, CDR2 YFSETQ. V was shortened by 0 bases and J by 5 bases, with 20 bases between the two germline ends. This CDR3 is built from 17 residues. The CDR3 is CASSLAVASISRETQYF. CDR3 sequence (DNA): TGCGCCAGCAGCTTGGCCGTGGCCAGTATCTCCAGGGAGACCCAGTACTTC.

The V and J genes are TRBV5-5 and TRBJ1-2, with a tentative D call TRBD1 (5 bases). This CDR3 region has 14 residues. The germline V gene encodes CDR1 SGHKS and CDR2 YYEKEE (reference sequence). Trimming removed 1 base from V and 4 bases from J, with 11 bases in between. CDR3 DNA sequence: TGTGCCAGCAGCTTGTCGCAGGGCGGCTATGGCTACACCTTC. It encodes CASSLSQGGYGYTF.

The rearrangement joins TRBV10-2 to TRBJ1-2; D not resolved. Deletions cut 4 bases from V and 1 base from J, with 16 bases between. The CDR3 runs to 16 residues. Germline lookup yields CDR1 WSHSY and CDR2 SAAADI. The CDR3: CASSVAAARLNYGYTF. Written as DNA, the CDR3 is TGCGCCAGCAGTGTGGCAGCAGCTAGACTTAACTATGGCTACACCTTC.

This chain connects TRBV28 to TRBJ1-2; maybe TRBD1 (6 bases). The germline V gene encodes CDR1 MDHEN and CDR2 SYDVKM. CDR3 length: 17 residues. V was trimmed by 1 base and J by 4 bases, leaving 19 bases between them. CDR3 region: CASSLSFSGAISYGYTF. In DNA, the CDR3 is TGTGCCAGCAGTTTATCGTTTTCAGGGGCGATAAGCTATGGCTACACCTTC.

The gene calls are TRBV5-4 and TRBJ1-6; tentatively, D is TRBD1 (6 bases). The V gene lost 3 bases and the J gene lost 0 bases, with 16 bases spanning the gap. CDR1 SGHNT and CDR2 YYREEE come from the germline V gene (reference sequence). The CDR3 runs 18 residues. CDR3 residues: CASSSGGASSSYNSPLHF. As DNA, the CDR3 is TGTGCCAGCAGCTCTGGGGGCGCCTCCAGCTCCTATAATTCACCCCTCCACTTT.

The chain uses TRBV18 and TRBJ1-2, with D tentatively TRBD1 (6 bases). The ends were cut back, 4 bases at V and 0 bases at J, with 12 bases in the middle. Germline CDR1 and CDR2: KGHSH and LQKENI. The CDR3 is 15 amino acids. The CDR3 nucleotides read TGTGCCAGCTCACTTCAGACAGGAGCTAACTATGGCTACACCTTC. This codes for CASSLQTGANYGYTF.